These T cell receptor beta chains were read from a single sample in a study of T cell responses to AZD1222 COVID-19 vaccine. Sequenced by immunoSEQ multiplex PCR; TCRdb stores in-frame clones only, minus some. The sample has 100,000 or so clones, around 87% seen once. Sequenced here: peripheral blood, sampled 28 days after the second AZD1222 dose. These receptor sequences come from an adult who received the AZD1222 COVID-19 vaccine. Both conserved end residues are part of each CDR3. The D gene is left open where the match is weak. Clone sizes are given selectively: once, few, many, or a class where the clone is expanded.

CDR3 protein | CDR3 DNA | clone size | J gene | V gene | D gene
CASSPGQGTEAFF | TGTGCCAGCAGTCCTGGACAGGGCACTGAAGCTTTCTTT | - | TRBJ1-1 | TRBV7-3 | TRBD1
CASRGAGEGYYEQYF | TGTGCCAGCAGAGGGGCGGGAGAGGGGTACTACGAGCAGTACTTC | - | TRBJ2-7 | TRBV28 | TRBD2
CASSSSGVGYNEQFF | TGTGCCAGCAGCTCTAGCGGGGTGGGCTACAATGAGCAGTTCTTC | - | TRBJ2-1 | TRBV7-3 | TRBD2
CASSYSGGGKYGYTF | TGTGCCAGCAGTTACAGCGGGGGCGGAAAATATGGCTACACCTTC | - | TRBJ1-2 | TRBV6-5 | -
CASSFGGVRQSPLHF | TGTGCCAGCAGTTTTGGAGGGGTTCGTCAATCACCCCTCCACTTT | - | TRBJ1-6 | TRBV27 | -
CASSNRDARAPLHF | TGTGCCAGTAGTAACCGGGACGCCAGGGCACCCCTCCACTTT | - | TRBJ1-6 | TRBV19 | -
CASALTQSYNEQFF | TGTGCTAGTGCCTTAACTCAGTCCTACAATGAGCAGTTCTTC | once | TRBJ2-1 | TRBV12-5 | -
CASSTGTWYGYTF | TGTGCCAGTAGTACAGGGACTTGGTATGGCTACACCTTC | - | TRBJ1-2 | TRBV19 | -
CASRPGLENSPLHF | TGTGCCAGCAGGCCAGGGTTGGAAAATTCACCCCTCCACTTT | - | TRBJ1-6 | TRBV6-5 | -
CASSLGLAARTDTQYF | TGCGCCAGCAGTCTAGGACTAGCGGCCCGCACAGATACGCAGTATTTT | - | TRBJ2-3 | TRBV5-1 | TRBD2
CSARTGENTEAFF | TGCAGCGCCAGGACAGGGGAAAACACTGAAGCTTTCTTT | - | TRBJ1-1 | TRBV29-1 | TRBD1
CAWSVQRVGYGYTF | TGTGCCTGGAGTGTCCAGAGGGTAGGCTATGGCTACACCTTC | - | TRBJ1-2 | TRBV30 | -
CASVGQGSTDTQYF | TGTGCCAGCGTTGGACAGGGGAGCACAGATACGCAGTATTTT | - | TRBJ2-3 | TRBV28 | TRBD1
CSAQPTDTQYF | TGCAGTGCCCAGCCCACAGATACGCAGTATTTT | - | TRBJ2-3 | TRBV20-1 | -
CASSSDRAGGEAFF | TGTGCCAGCAGTTCGGACAGGGCTGGGGGTGAAGCTTTCTTT | - | TRBJ1-1 | TRBV6-5 | TRBD1
CASNPRGPNQPQHF | TGTGCCAGTAACCCCAGGGGGCCCAATCAGCCCCAGCATTTT | once | TRBJ1-5 | TRBV19 | TRBD1
CAWTDRPRQPQHF | TGTGCCTGGACGGACAGGCCGCGACAGCCCCAGCATTTT | - | TRBJ1-5 | TRBV30 | TRBD1
CATSRDAGQENTIYF | TGTGCCACCAGCAGAGATGCAGGGCAAGAAAACACCATATATTTT | - | TRBJ1-3 | TRBV15 | -
CASTPHREDTQYF | TGTGCCAGCACTCCTCATCGAGAAGATACGCAGTATTTT | once | TRBJ2-3 | TRBV12-3/TRBV12-4 | -
CASSDVERDTQYF | TGTGCCAGCAGTGACGTGGAAAGAGATACGCAGTATTTT | - | TRBJ2-3 | TRBV6-4 | -
CASWGDTQETQYF | TGCGCCAGCTGGGGGGACACTCAAGAGACCCAGTACTTC | - | TRBJ2-5 | TRBV5-1 | -
CASSGGEVSNQPQHF | TGTGCCAGCAGTGGCGGGGAGGTCAGCAATCAGCCCCAGCATTTT | - | TRBJ1-5 | TRBV25-1 | -
CASSVGAYNEQFF | TGTGCCAGCAGCGTAGGGGCTTACAATGAGCAGTTCTTC | - | TRBJ2-1 | TRBV9 | -
CASSSQPGTGSGF | TGTGCCAGCAGTTCCCAACCCGGGACAGGCTCCGGCTTC | - | TRBJ2-7 | TRBV6-2/TRBV6-3 | TRBD1
CASRVLSYTEAFF | TGTGCCAGTAGGGTTTTGAGCTACACTGAAGCTTTCTTT | - | TRBJ1-1 | TRBV19 | -
CASSFGDSNEQYF | TGTGCCAGCAGCTTTGGAGATTCCAACGAGCAGTACTTC | once | TRBJ2-7 | TRBV7-9 | -
CAIRQDSSEAFF | TGTGCCATCAGGCAAGACAGTTCTGAAGCTTTCTTT | - | TRBJ1-1 | TRBV10-3 | -
CASSDGTSGNEQFF | TGTGCCAGCAGTGATGGGACTAGCGGGAATGAGCAGTTCTTC | few | TRBJ2-1 | TRBV6-4 | TRBD2
CASSQEKGGGADTQYF | TGTGCCAGCAGCCAAGAAAAGGGCGGGGGGGCAGATACGCAGTATTTT | - | TRBJ2-3 | TRBV3-1/TRBV3-2 | TRBD2